This T cell receptor (beta chain) appears in the sequencing data of a study of blood T cells in healthy people across ages. Study overall: Using template switching, researchers captured about one barcoded beta molecule for each two T cells. Notes on the study in general: As naive T cell percentage varied, TCR beta diversity correlated strongly with it. Unsorted PBMCs ruled out conclusive naive versus antigen-experienced comparison.

Germline V lookup: CDR1 SQVTM, CDR2 ANQGSEA. V gave up 2 bases and J gave up 8 bases, with 13 bases separating them. The CDR3 spans 13 residues. Then a second PCR, running roughly 7 to 11 cycles, was carried out with a sample-barcoded 5' primer and a J-beta primer mix. A single record per CDR3 protein comes from TCRdb applying MiXCR to the 5' RACE reads. In the table there are some 1.5 million distinct CDR3 sequences, about 30% of which are singletons. This clonotype has at least ten counts. What it recognizes is unknown. This receptor was taken from a woman between 25 and 40 years old in good health. Sequencing was performed on blood. V is TRBV29-1 and J is TRBJ2-1; D gene ambiguous. The CDR3: CSVERPNTDEQFF. The CDR3 DNA reads TGCAGCGTTGAACGTCCCAATACCGATGAGCAGTTCTTC.